The subject of this entry is one T cell receptor (beta chain). Its antigen is still unknown. This sample is drawn from a study of vaccination and CD4 T cells after COVID-19. Study overall: Convalescent individuals numbered four females and six males, two being Hispanic.

At the Johns Hopkins FTIC core, DNA taken from cultured CD4+ T cells was sequenced by way of the Oncomine TCR Beta short-read assay. Someone extracted genomic DNA from cultured CD4+ T cells. TCRdb passed the PCR reads through MiXCR, listing each CDR3 protein once. The repertoire holds about 13,000 distinct CDR3 sequences, with about 25% as singletons. This sample's treatment: approximately 9-day PBMC culture with coronavirus spike peptide pools or control peptides (ViraFEST assay). V lost 5 bases and J 7 bases, leaving 10 bases between the germline ends. This CDR3 is built from 13 residues. Germline V CDR1 and CDR2: SGDLS, YYNGEE. Study-wide results and caveats: Analysis of convalescent patients found that 304 of 307 vaccine-specific clones were spike mono-reactive. Of the reactive clones in convalescent patients, a median approximately 89% showed up only post-vaccination.

Sequencing was done on a sample of CD4+ T cells from blood, cultured in vitro. The origin of this receptor is a human donor who had recovered from COVID-19. The genes are TRBV9 and TRBJ1-6; D unresolved. DNA for the CDR3: TGTGCCAGCAGGGCAAAAGAGAATTCACCCCTCCACTTT. It encodes CASRAKENSPLHF.